One sample yielded the 29 T cell receptor beta chains listed below, sequenced in a study of shared clonotypes between healthy human individuals. Produced via immunoSEQ multiplex PCR; TCRdb's table is partial and in-frame only. The top ten clones hold more than 20% of a sample with 90,000 to 120,000 clones, 67% of them seen once. Source material: memory CD8+ T cells sorted from blood. The subset was: CD45RO+ cells pooled with CCR7-negative TemRA cells. These receptors were obtained from a woman between 25 and 40 years old in good health.

This clone has only a few counts. The chain carries TRBV19 and TRBJ1-5; no clear D gene. Germline CDR1 is LNHDA and CDR2 is SQIVND (reference sequence). This CDR3 region has 15 residues. V was shortened by 7 bases and J by 0 bases, with 13 bases between the two germline ends. CDR3 residues: CASKTQVLSNQPQHF. CDR3 DNA sequence: TGTGCCAGTAAAACCCAAGTGCTTAGCAATCAGCCCCAGCATTTT.

This clone was picked up a small number of times. The J gene is TRBJ2-7, the V gene TRBV7-2, with 8 bases that match TRBD1. This CDR3 has 15 amino acids. Germline V gene lookup returns CDR1 SGHTA and CDR2 FQGNSA. V dropped 4 bases and J dropped 3; count of bases not matched to a gene: 8. CDR3 nucleotides: TGTGCCAGCAGCTCTCGGACAGGGCGGGTCTACGAGCAGTACTTC. It encodes CASSSRTGRVYEQYF.

The J gene is TRBJ2-7, the V gene TRBV9; D perhaps matches TRBD2 (6 bases). CDR1 and CDR2 from the germline V gene are SGDLS and YYNGEE. Trimming pared 4 bases from V and 3 bases from J, leaving 8 bases between. The CDR3 has 12 amino acids. The CDR3 region is CASSPGGYEQYF. CDR3 bases: TGTGCCAGCAGCCCCGGGGGCTACGAGCAGTACTTC. Drawing the rest from reference TRBV9 and TRBJ2-7, the complete variable domain is DSGVTQTPKHLITATGQRVTLRCSPRSGDLSVYWYQQSLDQGLQFLIQYYNGEERAKGNILERFSAQQFPDLHSELNLSSLELGDSALYFCASSPGGYEQYFGPGTRLTVT.

J is TRBJ1-2 and V is TRBV2; weak D call: TRBD1 (5 bases). The CDR3 consists of 14 residues. Deletions cut 0 bases from V and 8 bases from J, with 13 bases between. Looked up from germline, CDR1 is SNHLY and CDR2 is FYNNEI. This chain's CDR3 is CASSEALRGRGYTF. CDR3 nucleotides: TGTGCCAGCAGTGAAGCGCTTAGGGGCCGGGGCTACACCTTC.

The V and J genes are TRBV13 and TRBJ1-2; 7 bases line up with TRBD1. The germline gives CDR1 PRHDT, CDR2 FYEKMQ (reference sequence). After removal of 5 bases from V and 2 bases from J, the junction contained 8 bases not matched to a gene. This CDR3 spans 15 amino acids. The CDR3 coding sequence is TGTGCCAGCAGCACCAGAAGGACAGGCAACTATGGCTACACCTTC. It is translated as CASSTRRTGNYGYTF.

The chain is built from TRBV5-4 and TRBJ2-7; D is unresolved. V lost 0 bases to trimming and J lost 3 bases, with 4 bases between them. The CDR3 is 12 residues long. Germline assignment: CDR1 SGHNT and CDR2 YYREEE (reference sequence). CDR3 nucleotide sequence: TGTGCCAGCAGCTTGGAAAGCTACGAGCAGTACTTC. Encoded protein: CASSLESYEQYF.

This clone turned up a few times. The V call is TRBV29-1, the J call TRBJ2-1, with a weak D call TRBD2 (6 bases). CDR3 length: 14 residues. From germline, CDR1 is SQVTM and CDR2 ANQGSEA. Between the trimmed V and J ends, which lost 5 bases and 8 bases, there was a span of 19 bases. CDR3 region: CSVLSGVSLDEQFF. CDR3 DNA: TGCAGCGTTCTATCGGGAGTGAGTTTGGATGAGCAGTTCTTC.

The V gene is TRBV11-2, the J gene TRBJ2-7; 11 nucleotides match TRBD1. The V gene's germline CDR1 is SGHAT and CDR2 FQNNGV. V was clipped by 4 bases and J by 6 bases; unmatched bases: 5. The CDR3 contains 14 residues. In nucleotides, the CDR3 is TGTGCCAGCAGCTCAGGGACAGGGGGTTTCGAGCAGTACTTC. Protein: CASSSGTGGFEQYF.

The chain couples TRBV7-2 to TRBJ1-3, with a tentative D call TRBD1 (6 bases). CDR1 SGHTA and CDR2 FQGNSA come from the germline V gene. There are 15 residues in the CDR3. V was clipped by 5 bases and J by 0 bases, with 11 bases between them. CDR3 nucleotides: TGTGCCAGCAGCCAGAACAGGGTCTCTGGAAACACCATATATTTT. It yields the protein CASSQNRVSGNTIYF. Together with reference TRBV7-2 and TRBJ1-3, the CDR3 gives the full variable domain: GAGVSQSPSNKVTEKGKDVELRCDPISGHTALYWYRQSLGQGLEFLIYFQGNSAPDKSGLPSDRFSAERTGGSVSTLTIQRTQQEDSAVYLCASSQNRVSGNTIYFGEGSWLTVV.

This rearrangement joins TRBV5-6 to TRBJ2-4; no reliable D call. Germline V gene data show CDR1 as SGHDT and CDR2 as YYEEEE. Trimming cost V 2 bases and J 4 bases, with 10 bases left between them. The CDR3 sequence is 14 residues long. The CDR3 sequence: CASSFWPPKNIQYF. CDR3 bases: TGTGCCAGCAGCTTTTGGCCTCCTAAAAACATTCAGTACTTC.

This clone appeared once. J is TRBJ1-4 and V is TRBV6-1, with a weak D call TRBD1 (5 bases). CDR1 and CDR2 (germline): MNHNS, SASEGT. V shed 11 bases and J shed 7 bases, with 17 bases lying between them. The CDR3 consists of 13 residues. CDR3 region: CAARDGLIEKLFF. Here the CDR3 DNA reads TGTGCCGCCAGGGACGGCCTGATTGAAAAACTGTTTTTT.

This clone was found once. The CDR3 here is CASRSRDRDYEQYF. The CDR3 nucleotides read TGTGCCAGTAGGAGCCGGGACAGGGACTACGAGCAGTACTTC. The V gene is TRBV7-8, the J gene TRBJ2-7; TRBD1 agrees at 9 bases. Germline V gives CDR1 SGHVS, CDR2 FQNEAQ. V was pared by 9 bases and J by 3 bases, with 9 bases of the junction left unmatched. There are 14 residues in the CDR3.

The rearrangement links TRBV7-9 to TRBJ1-1; no clear D gene. Germline CDR1 and CDR2: SEHNR and FQNEAQ (reference sequence). V lost 5 bases and J 8 bases, leaving 15 bases between the germline ends. The CDR3 loop spans 13 amino acids. CDR3 DNA sequence: TGTGCCAGCAGCGAGAGGTCTGACCCCGAAGCTTTCTTT. Translating gives CASSERSDPEAFF.

This clone was seen a few times. This sample includes further DNA sequences coding for the same CDR3. This chain uses TRBV2 with TRBJ1-1, with D unclear. The CDR3 consists of 10 residues. Trimming cost V 8 bases and J 8 bases, with 9 bases left between them. Germline V lookup: CDR1 SNHLY, CDR2 FYNNEI. DNA for the CDR3: TGTGCCAGCTCATTGGGGGAAGCTTTCTTT. As protein: CASSLGEAFF. Filled out from reference TRBV2 and TRBJ1-1, the complete variable domain reads EPEVTQTPSHQVTQMGQEVILRCVPISNHLYFYWYRQILGQKVEFLVSFYNNEISEKSEIFDDQFSVERPDGSNFTLKIRSTKLEDSAMYFCASSLGEAFFGQGTRLTVV.

V and J are TRBV9 and TRBJ2-1, with D perhaps matching TRBD2 (5 bases). Germline V gene lookup returns CDR1 SGDLS and CDR2 YYNGEE. The CDR3 sequence is 17 residues long. V shed 4 bases and J shed 2 bases, with 19 bases lying between them. The CDR3 nucleotides read TGTGCCAGCAGCCCCCCGGGTGAGCGGAGGACCTACAATGAGCAGTTCTTC. Translated, it gives CASSPPGERRTYNEQFF.

The rearrangement links TRBV7-2 to TRBJ2-1; a weak D match, TRBD2 (5 bases). Germline lookup yields CDR1 SGHTA and CDR2 FQGNSA. This CDR3 spans 15 amino acids. V was trimmed by 3 bases and J by 8 bases, leaving 17 bases between them. The CDR3 region is CASSLVRGWVDEQFF. In DNA form, the CDR3 reads TGTGCCAGCAGCTTGGTTCGAGGGTGGGTCGATGAGCAGTTCTTC. Full variable domain (rest looked up from reference TRBV7-2 and TRBJ2-1): GAGVSQSPSNKVTEKGKDVELRCDPISGHTALYWYRQSLGQGLEFLIYFQGNSAPDKSGLPSDRFSAERTGGSVSTLTIQRTQQEDSAVYLCASSLVRGWVDEQFFGPGTRLTVL.

A word on this clone: Germline is not matched at one junction end, which may reflect a read error. V gene TRBV27 combines with J gene TRBJ2-1; 8 nucleotides align to TRBD2. Germline V gives CDR1 MNHEY, CDR2 SMNVEV (reference sequence). CDR3 size: 14 residues. As DNA, the CDR3 is TGTGCCAGCAGTATATCGGGGGGGGTGGGTGAGCAGTTCTTC. This gives the protein CASSISGGVGEQFF.

This clone was recorded a few times. Other DNA sequences from this sample encode an identical CDR3 as well. The chain combines TRBV7-9 with TRBJ1-1, with unresolved D. Between the trimmed V and J ends, which lost 1 base and 1 base, there was a span of 7 bases. The length of the CDR3 is 14 residues. Germline lookup yields CDR1 SEHNR and CDR2 FQNEAQ (reference sequence). Here the CDR3 DNA reads TGTGCCAGCAGCTTAGTAGAAGGGAACACTGAAGCTTTCTTT. It is translated as CASSLVEGNTEAFF.

This clone was seen once. The chain carries TRBV19 and TRBJ2-5; possibly TRBD2 for D (6 bases). Germline CDR1 and CDR2: LNHDA and SQIVND (reference sequence). With 4 bases removed from V and 4 bases from J, the gap between germline ends came to 13 bases. The CDR3 is 14 residues long. The CDR3 sequence: CASSTEGNRETQYF. The CDR3 coding sequence is TGTGCCAGTAGTACGGAGGGGAATAGAGAGACCCAGTACTTC.

This clone appeared once. The chain recombines TRBV28 with TRBJ2-3; D gene unclear. Germline loops: CDR1 MDHEN, CDR2 SYDVKM. CDR3 length: 14 amino acids. V shed 7 bases and J shed 2 bases, with 13 bases lying between them. The CDR3 DNA reads TGTGCCAGCACGTCCGCCAGGCTCACAGATACGCAGTATTTT. This encodes CASTSARLTDTQYF.

The chain has TRBV2 and TRBJ2-7, with 7 bases that match TRBD2. The CDR3 covers 16 residues. V was pared by 2 bases and J by 4 bases, with 11 bases of the junction left unmatched. Germline loops: CDR1 SNHLY, CDR2 FYNNEI. Here the CDR3 reads CASSEWGGSGTYEQYF. The CDR3 DNA sequence: TGTGCCAGCAGTGAATGGGGCGGAAGCGGGACGTACGAGCAGTACTTC. The full variable domain, rest sourced from reference TRBV2 and TRBJ2-7, is EPEVTQTPSHQVTQMGQEVILRCVPISNHLYFYWYRQILGQKVEFLVSFYNNEISEKSEIFDDQFSVERPDGSNFTLKIRSTKLEDSAMYFCASSEWGGSGTYEQYFGPGTRLTVT.

This chain joins TRBV23-1 and TRBJ1-2; D is ambiguous. Being an ORF, TRBV23-1 has a function that is uncertain. The CDR3 has 10 amino acids. With 10 bases removed from V and 4 bases from J, the gap between germline ends came to 7 bases. For the CDR3, the DNA is TGCGCCATCTACTCCTATGGCTACACCTTC. The encoded protein is CAIYSYGYTF.

This chain links TRBV29-1 with TRBJ2-1; TRBD2 might be the D (6 bases). The CDR3 is 15 residues long. Trimming cost V 6 bases and J 6 bases, with 21 bases left between them. Germline V CDR1 and CDR2: SQVTM, ANQGSEA. The CDR3 bases are TGCAGCGTCGGTGGAGGGTACCCCTTTATCAATGAGCAGTTCTTC. Protein product: CSVGGGYPFINEQFF.

This clone has just a few counts. This chain uses TRBV25-1 with TRBJ2-1, with D tentatively TRBD1 or TRBD2 (5 bases each). The V gene's germline CDR1 is MGHDK and CDR2 SYGVNS. CDR3 length: 15 amino acids. Trimming took off 7 bases at V and 8 bases at J, with 21 bases between the two ends. CDR3 bases: TGTGCCAGCACTGGGGCGCCCCACGGGGAAGATGAGCAGTTCTTC. This codes for CASTGAPHGEDEQFF.

This CDR3 is CASSYHDSNQPQHF. For the CDR3, the DNA is TGTGCCAGCAGCTACCACGATAGCAATCAGCCCCAGCATTTT. V gene TRBV7-9 combines with J gene TRBJ1-5; D is unresolved. The CDR3 has 14 residues. Trimming removed 4 bases from V and 0 bases from J, with 7 bases in between. Per germline, CDR1 SEHNR and CDR2 FQNEAQ (reference sequence).

In DNA form, the CDR3 reads TGCGCCAGCAGCCAAGATGTAACGGGGCGCTACGAGCAGTACTTC. Translation: CASSQDVTGRYEQYF. The chain couples TRBV4-1 to TRBJ2-7; D may match TRBD1 or TRBD2 (5 bases each). The CDR3 covers 15 residues. The V and J ends lost 0 bases and 3 bases respectively, with 12 bases between them. Germline lookup yields CDR1 MGHRA and CDR2 YSYEKL.

This clone was counted at least ten times. The chain has TRBV21-1 and TRBJ2-2; TRBD2 was called by the table and not checked on the DNA. TRBV21-1 corresponds to a pseudogene. The CDR3 length is 18 residues. Here the CDR3 DNA reads TGTGCCACCGCGCCCGGGACTAGCGGGAGGGCGGTCACCGGGGAGCTGTTTTTT. Translating gives CATAPGTSGRAVTGELFF.

This clone was seen a few times. The V call is TRBV28, the J call TRBJ2-7; D uncertain. The CDR3 sequence is 13 residues long. With 6 bases removed from V and 3 bases from J, the gap between germline ends came to 12 bases. Germline assignment: CDR1 MDHEN and CDR2 SYDVKM. The CDR3 DNA is TGTGCCAGCAGGATGGACGACCACTACGAGCAGTACTTC. It encodes CASRMDDHYEQYF.

The V and J genes are TRBV7-6 and TRBJ2-1, with 9 positions matching TRBD2. Germline V gives CDR1 SGHVS, CDR2 FNYEAQ. This CDR3 is 16 amino acids long. Trimming at V came to 5 bases and at J to 7 bases, leaving 12 bases not matched to a gene. The CDR3 reads CASSQRWLAGWNEQFF. As DNA, the CDR3 is TGTGCCAGCAGCCAAAGGTGGCTAGCGGGGTGGAATGAGCAGTTCTTC.